Listed below are T cell receptor beta chains from one sample, sequenced in a study of T cells in Graves' hyperthyroidism and ophthalmopathy. From the multiplex PCR reads, TCRdb called clonotypes with MiXCR, one entry per CDR3 protein. Found here are more than 650,000 distinct CDR3 sequences, 12% to 15% of them singletons; the top ten hold 10% to 13%. Sequencing was performed on blood. The receptors were gathered from a woman between 18 and 29 years old with Graves' hyperthyroidism. CDR3s include the opening cysteine and the closing phenylalanine or tryptophan. A D gene is named only where the DNA matches it firmly. The listing skips clone size in some rows; elsewhere it reads once, few, many or a size class.

clone_size,j_call,d_call,v_call,cdr3_nt,cdr3_aa
many,TRBJ2-7,TRBD2,TRBV6-1,TGTGCCAGCAGTTACAGCGGGAGGGGGAGCTCCTACGAGCAGTACTTC,CASSYSGRGSSYEQYF
many,TRBJ2-7,-,TRBV7-9,TGTGCCAGCGGACTTTACGAGCAGTACTTC,CASGLYEQYF
many,TRBJ2-1,-,TRBV29-1,TGCAGCGTTGACGGGCAGGGGCTTGTGGATGAGCAGTTCTTC,CSVDGQGLVDEQFF
few,TRBJ1-3,-,TRBV15,TGTGCCACCAGCACTGAAGCCTCTGGAAACACCATATATTTT,CATSTEASGNTIYF
many,TRBJ1-1,-,TRBV11-2,TGTGCCAGCAGCTTAGAGAATTTCCGAGAGGCTTTCTTT,CASSLENFREAFF
-,TRBJ1-3,-,TRBV19,TGTGCCAGTAGTTTACCGGCGGGGACTGGAAACACCATATATTTT,CASSLPAGTGNTIYF
-,TRBJ2-5,TRBD2,TRBV7-9,TGTGCCAGCAGGGCGCCGGGACTAGGGTCTGAGACCCAGTACTTC,CASRAPGLGSETQYF
few,TRBJ2-7,-,TRBV5-8,TGTGCCAGCAGCTGGAAGCTGGGACCCACACCCCACGAGCAGTACTTC,CASSWKLGPTPHEQYF
many,TRBJ1-6,-,TRBV3-1,TGTGCCAGCAGCCAAGCCTCCGGTTCACCCCTCCACTTT,CASSQASGSPLHF
few,TRBJ2-6,-,TRBV28,TGTGCCAGCAGTTGGACACCGGTATCTGGGGCCAACGTCCTGACTTTC,CASSWTPVSGANVLTF
few,TRBJ2-1,-,TRBV7-9,TGTGCCAGCAGCGCGGACATTTTCTCCTACAATGAGCAGTTCTTC,CASSADIFSYNEQFF
few,TRBJ2-3,TRBD2,TRBV6-1,TGTGCCAGCAGTGTGCAAGCGGGAGGTCCAGATACGCAGTATTTT,CASSVQAGGPDTQYF
many,TRBJ2-5,-,TRBV7-9,TGTGCCAGCAGTCCAGGGTTAGGCGGGAAAGAGACCCAGTACTTC,CASSPGLGGKETQYF
many,TRBJ2-2,TRBD1,TRBV5-1,TGCGCCAGCAGCCGAGGGACAGGGAACACCGGGGAGCTGTTTTTT,CASSRGTGNTGELFF
-,TRBJ1-5,-,TRBV6-1,TGTGCCAGCAGTGAAGCGCGGGGTTCGAAGGGGAACCAGCCCCAGCATTTT,CASSEARGSKGNQPQHF
few,TRBJ2-7,TRBD2,TRBV9,TGTGCCAGCAGCGTAGGGACTAGCGGTCCTCTCTACGAGCAGTACTTC,CASSVGTSGPLYEQYF
many,TRBJ2-1,TRBD2,TRBV12-3/TRBV12-4,TGTGCCAGCAGTTTACGGGGGACTAGCGGCAATGAGCAGTTCTTC,CASSLRGTSGNEQFF
many,TRBJ2-2,-,TRBV28,TGTGCCAGCCTCACCCACAACACCGGGGAGCTGTTTTTT,CASLTHNTGELFF
many,TRBJ2-5,-,TRBV11-3,TGTGCCAGCAGCTCCCTTGAGCGGCCTGGGGAGACCCAGTACTTC,CASSSLERPGETQYF
many,TRBJ2-1,TRBD1,TRBV5-4,TGTGCCGCCGGGCAGGGGGCCTACAATGAGCAGTTCTTC,CAAGQGAYNEQFF
many,TRBJ2-1,-,TRBV6-2/TRBV6-3,TGTGCCAGCCTAGCCGTGGATATCAGTGAGCAGTTCTTC,CASLAVDISEQFF
few,TRBJ2-1,-,TRBV11-2,TGTGCCAGCAGCTCTACCCCGGACTACAATGAGCAGTTCTTC,CASSSTPDYNEQFF
many,TRBJ2-5,-,TRBV28,TGTGCCAGCAGTTTATTAGCTCAGACCCAGTACTTC,CASSLLAQTQYF
once,TRBJ2-2,TRBD1,TRBV14,TGTGCCAGCAGCCGGCTAACAGGGGGCACCGGGGAGCTGTTTTTT,CASSRLTGGTGELFF
few,TRBJ2-1,-,TRBV24-1,TGTGCCACCAGTGACCCCAGATTCACGTTCTTC,CATSDPRFTFF
many,TRBJ1-1,TRBD1,TRBV13,TGTGCCAGCAGCTTGGGGGGACAGGGGGACACTGAAGCTTTCTTT,CASSLGGQGDTEAFF
-,TRBJ2-7,TRBD2,TRBV13,TGTGCCAGCAGCGACTCTGGCGGGAGGGCCTACGAGCAGTACTTC,CASSDSGGRAYEQYF
-,TRBJ2-7,TRBD1,TRBV6-2/TRBV6-3,TGTGCCAGCACCTTAACCCCGGAGGGACAGGGACACTACGAGCAGTACTTC,CASTLTPEGQGHYEQYF
-,TRBJ2-1,TRBD2,TRBV28,TGTGCCAGCGCCCCCCAGCGGGGCTCCTACAATGAGCAGTTCTTC,CASAPQRGSYNEQFF
many,TRBJ1-5,TRBD1,TRBV27,TGTGCCAGCAGTTTTCAGACAGGGCAACAGCCCCAGCATTTT,CASSFQTGQQPQHF
-,TRBJ2-7,-,TRBV7-2,TGTGCCAGCAGCTTAGCAGGTACAGTAGCCTACGAGCAGTACTTC,CASSLAGTVAYEQYF
many,TRBJ1-4,-,TRBV6-2/TRBV6-3,TGTGCCAGCAGTTACTCGTGGCGACACCAAGATGCAACTAATGAAAAACTGTTTTTT,CASSYSWRHQDATNEKLFF
-,TRBJ1-2,-,TRBV7-9,TGTGCCAGCAGCTTAGGAGCGAGGGGAAGCGGCTACACCTTC,CASSLGARGSGYTF
many,TRBJ1-1,TRBD1,TRBV13,TGTGCCAGCAGCCCTATGGGACAGGGGGCGGGCACTGAAGCTTTCTTT,CASSPMGQGAGTEAFF
-,TRBJ2-1,TRBD1,TRBV7-3,TGTGCCAGCAGCCCTAACAGGGGGGACCCCTACAATGGGCAGTTCTTC,CASSPNRGDPYNGQFF
once,TRBJ2-2,TRBD2,TRBV7-6,TGTGCCAGCAGCTTAACCCTAGCGGCGAACACCGGGGAGCTGTTTTTT,CASSLTLAANTGELFF
few,TRBJ2-5,-,TRBV6-1,TGTGCCAGCAGTCGCGCCCCAGATGCCCAAAAGACCCAGTACTTC,CASSRAPDAQKTQYF
-,TRBJ2-3,-,TRBV10-3,TGTGCCATCAGTTTAGATACAAGGGAGAGCGGGAGCACAGATACGCAGTATTTT,CAISLDTRESGSTDTQYF
many,TRBJ1-1,-,TRBV20-1,TGCAGTGCTAGAAAAACGGCAGGGGCCAACACTGAAGCTTTCTTT,CSARKTAGANTEAFF
many,TRBJ2-5,TRBD2,TRBV7-2,TGTGCCAGCAGCTTAGCCGGGACTAGAAGAGAGACCCAGTACTTC,CASSLAGTRRETQYF
many,TRBJ1-5,-,TRBV12-3/TRBV12-4,TGTGCCAGCACCTCCCGGGGGGGGCCCCAGCATTTT,CASTSRGGPQHF
many,TRBJ2-7,-,TRBV20-1,TGCAGTGCTAAACCGGGCGCAGGGACCTACGAGCAGTACTTC,CSAKPGAGTYEQYF
few,TRBJ2-2,TRBD2,TRBV29-1,TGCAGCGCCCGAGGGGCGGGAGGATACACCGGGGAGCTGTTTTTT,CSARGAGGYTGELFF
many,TRBJ2-7,TRBD1,TRBV6-1,TGTGCCAGCAGCTCAACCGGGACAGCTAGCTCCTACGAGCAGTACTTC,CASSSTGTASSYEQYF
-,TRBJ2-2,TRBD1,TRBV5-1,TGCGCCAGCAGCTACGGACAGGCGACCGGGGAGCTGTTTTTT,CASSYGQATGELFF
few,TRBJ2-7,TRBD1,TRBV6-1,TGTGCCAGCAGTACGAGGACAGGGGGCAACGAGCAGTACTTC,CASSTRTGGNEQYF
many,TRBJ2-7,TRBD2,TRBV28,TGTGCCATCTTACCGACTAGCGGGAGGGATTTTAGCTCCTACGAGCAGTACTTC,CAILPTSGRDFSSYEQYF
few,TRBJ2-7,TRBD2,TRBV28,TGTGCCAGCAGCCCGTGGACTAGCGGCTACTACGAGCAGTACTTC,CASSPWTSGYYEQYF
-,TRBJ2-1,TRBD2,TRBV5-1,TGCGCCAGCAGCTTCGCGCTAGCGGACGGGTACAATGAGCAGTTCTTC,CASSFALADGYNEQFF
few,TRBJ1-1,TRBD1,TRBV7-2,TGTGCCAGCAGCCGGACAGGGGGCCCTAAATCTGAAGCTTTCTTT,CASSRTGGPKSEAFF
-,TRBJ1-1,TRBD1,TRBV29-1,TGCAGCGTCCGAGGACAGGGAAGCGATGCTTTCTTT,CSVRGQGSDAFF
few,TRBJ2-1,TRBD2,TRBV9,TGTGCCAGCAGCGTACACAGGACTAGCTCCTACAATGAGCAGTTCTTC,CASSVHRTSSYNEQFF